This is a list of T cell receptor beta chains from one sample in a study of shared clonotypes between healthy human individuals. Sequenced by immunoSEQ multiplex PCR; TCRdb stores in-frame clones only, minus some. Of about 580,000 clones in the sample, more than 95% are singletons; the top ten hold more than 0.3%. Sequencing used naive CD8+ T cells sorted from blood. The receptors originated from a young man in good health. CDR3s include the opening cysteine and the closing phenylalanine or tryptophan. The D gene is left open where the match is weak.

j_call: TRBJ2-7
v_call: TRBV7-2
d_call: TRBD2
cdr3_nt: TGTGCCAGCAGCCCGACTAGCGGGAGGATCGAGCAGTACTTC
cdr3_aa: CASSPTSGRIEQYF

j_call: TRBJ2-1
v_call: TRBV7-3
d_call: TRBD2
cdr3_nt: TGTGCCAGCAGCCCGGGACTAGCGGACAATGAGCAGTTCTTC
cdr3_aa: CASSPGLADNEQFF

j_call: TRBJ2-7
v_call: TRBV7-9
d_call: TRBD1
cdr3_nt: TGTGCCAGCAGCTCAGGACAGGGTACCTACGAGCAGTACTTC
cdr3_aa: CASSSGQGTYEQYF

j_call: TRBJ1-5
v_call: TRBV19
d_call: .
cdr3_nt: TGTGCCAGCGATATTAGCAATCAGCCCCAGCATTTT
cdr3_aa: CASDISNQPQHF

j_call: TRBJ2-1
v_call: TRBV7-9
d_call: TRBD2
cdr3_nt: TGTGCCAGCAGCCCCGGGACTAGCGGGATAGGGGAGCAGTTCTTC
cdr3_aa: CASSPGTSGIGEQFF

j_call: TRBJ2-7
v_call: TRBV4-3
d_call: .
cdr3_nt: TGCGCCAGCAGCCAAGACGCTAGCCCGTCCTACGAGCAGTACTTC
cdr3_aa: CASSQDASPSYEQYF

j_call: TRBJ2-7
v_call: TRBV7-9
d_call: TRBD1
cdr3_nt: TGTGCCGCCAGAAGGACAGGGGAATACGAGCAGTACTTC
cdr3_aa: CAARRTGEYEQYF

j_call: TRBJ2-7
v_call: TRBV2
d_call: TRBD2
cdr3_nt: TGTGCCAGCAAAACAAAAAAAGTAGTAGCGGGAGGCGAGGAGTCCCTTTACGAGCAGTACTTC
cdr3_aa: CASKTKKVVAGGEESLYEQYF

j_call: TRBJ2-1
v_call: TRBV11-2
d_call: TRBD2
cdr3_nt: TGTGCCAGCAGCCAAGCTAGCGGGAGGGTGTTCAATGAGCAGTTCTTC
cdr3_aa: CASSQASGRVFNEQFF

j_call: TRBJ2-1
v_call: TRBV7-9
d_call: TRBD2
cdr3_nt: TGTGCCCACTCTTCGGCTAGCGGGAGATCCTACAATGAGCAGTTCTTC
cdr3_aa: CAHSSASGRSYNEQFF

j_call: TRBJ2-1
v_call: TRBV9
d_call: .
cdr3_nt: TGTGCCAGCAGCCTTACGGGCAGGATATCGAATGAGCAGTTCTTC
cdr3_aa: CASSLTGRISNEQFF

j_call: TRBJ1-2
v_call: TRBV28
d_call: .
cdr3_nt: TGTGCCAGCAACTCAAAGGTCCTCCCTAACTATGGCTACACCTTC
cdr3_aa: CASNSKVLPNYGYTF

j_call: TRBJ1-2
v_call: TRBV4-1
d_call: .
cdr3_nt: TGCGCCAGCAGCTTTTTGGGCTACCGAAAGACCTATGGCTACACCTTC
cdr3_aa: CASSFLGYRKTYGYTF

j_call: TRBJ1-1
v_call: TRBV30
d_call: TRBD1
cdr3_nt: TGTGCCTGGAGGGAAACAGGGGGCTGGGGTGAAGCTTTCTTT
cdr3_aa: CAWRETGGWGEAFF